The present T cell receptor beta chain was sequenced within a study of T cells expressing NK-cell markers. Study summary: The TCR beta repertoires were obtained from sorted CD3+CD56+NKG2C+, CD3+CD56+NKG2C- and CD3+CD56-NKG2C+ T cells.

TCRdb re-called the 5' RACE reads; one entry per CDR3 protein, DNA not given. This sample contains roughly 180,000 distinct CDR3 sequences. This CDR3 is built from 12 residues. Germline CDR1 is MNHEY and CDR2 is SVGAGI. The receptor was derived from a woman between 18 and 70 years old in good health. The V call is TRBV6-5, the J call TRBJ1-2. Sequenced input: blood T cells: a sorted CD56 or NKG2C T cell subset, CD4+ or CD8+ T cells, or bulk PBMC T cells (not recorded which). This CDR3 reads CASSFSPGPLTF.